The 19 T cell receptor beta chains listed next were all sequenced from one sample in a study of T cells in Graves' hyperthyroidism and ophthalmopathy. TCR beta CDR3 regions were amplified from RNA transcripts. During a first-round RT-PCR of the TCR CDR3, the HTBI primer set was used. TCRdb ran MiXCR on the multiplex PCR reads and lists one entry per CDR3 protein. In the table there are approximately 400,000 distinct CDR3 sequences, less than 20% of which are singletons. Sequencing used blood. The receptors derive from a woman aged 18-29 years with Graves' hyperthyroidism.

This clonotype was counted many times. This sequence joins TRBV7-9 and TRBJ2-1; 11 bases are a match to TRBD2. Germline CDR1 is SEHNR and CDR2 is FQNEAQ (reference sequence). The CDR3 covers 14 residues. Trimming took 5 bases from V and 9 from J; bases not matched to a gene: 6. As DNA, the CDR3 is TGTGCCAGCAGCGTTAGCGGGAGGGCCAGTGAGCAGTTCTTC. Translated: CASSVSGRASEQFF.

This clonotype was detected many times. The genes are TRBV3-1 and TRBJ1-5; no clear D gene. The CDR3 runs to 13 residues. The germline gives CDR1 LGHDT, CDR2 YNNKEL (reference sequence). The V end lost 4 bases, the J end lost 10 bases, and 14 bases lay between the germline ends. DNA of the CDR3: TGTGCCAGCAGCCCTCCTTCGCGGTATCCCCAGCATTTT. It translates to CASSPPSRYPQHF. Complete variable domain (other parts from reference TRBV3-1 and TRBJ1-5): DTAVSQTPKYLVTQMGNDKSIKCEQNLGHDTMYWYKQDSKKFLKIMFSYNNKELIINETVPNRFSPKSPDKAHLNLHINSLELGDSAVYFCASSPPSRYPQHFGDGTRLSIL.

This clonotype has a count of ten or more. CDR3 amino acids: CASGQGTVGTEAFF. Here the CDR3 DNA reads TGTGCCAGTGGACAGGGGACGGTCGGCACTGAAGCTTTCTTT. The V call is TRBV7-3, the J call TRBJ1-1; 9 bases match TRBD1. Per germline, CDR1 SGHTA and CDR2 FQGTGA. CDR3 size: 14 residues. J was trimmed by 4 bases and V by 9 bases; bases with no gene match: 9. Supplemented by reference TRBV7-3 and TRBJ1-1, the full variable domain reads GAGVSQTPSNKVTEKGKYVELRCDPISGHTALYWYRQSLGQGPEFLIYFQGTGAADDSGLPNDRFFAVRPEGSVSTLKIQRTERGDSAVYLCASGQGTVGTEAFFGQGTRLTVV.

This clonotype was seen ten or more times. V usage is TRBV7-9 and J usage is TRBJ2-1; D remains ambiguous. The germline CDR1 and CDR2 sequences are SEHNR and FQNEAQ (reference sequence). V lost 1 base and J lost 5, with 6 bases in between. The CDR3 covers 13 residues. The DNA for the CDR3 is TGTGCCAGCAGCTTAGTCGTCAACAATGAGCAGTTCTTC. It is translated as CASSLVVNNEQFF.

There are many counts of this clonotype. V and J are TRBV2 and TRBJ1-5, with D unresolved. Per the germline V gene, CDR1 is SNHLY and CDR2 is FYNNEI. This CDR3 region has 15 residues. With 3 bases removed from V and 0 bases from J, the gap between germline ends came to 9 bases. CDR3 amino acids: CASSEVSYSNQPQHF. The CDR3 DNA reads TGTGCCAGCAGTGAGGTCAGCTATAGCAATCAGCCCCAGCATTTT.

There are a few counts of this clonotype. V usage is TRBV6-4 and J usage is TRBJ1-1; a possible D gene is TRBD1 (6 bases). The CDR3 has 15 amino acids. Germline-derived CDR1 and CDR2 are MRHNA and SNTAGT. Trimming left V 3 bases short and J 5 bases short, with 16 bases between. The CDR3 sequence: CASSETLGTRTEAFF. The CDR3 region has the DNA TGTGCCAGCAGTGAGACTCTTGGGACAAGGACTGAAGCTTTCTTT.

Only a few counts were recorded for this clonotype. CDR3 sequence reads: CASSQAGDGYTF. Written as DNA, the CDR3 is TGCGCCAGCAGCCAAGCCGGGGATGGCTACACCTTC. J is TRBJ1-2 and V is TRBV4-1; D is unresolved. CDR1 MGHRA and CDR2 YSYEKL come from the germline V gene. The CDR3 is made up of 12 amino acids. V lost 1 base and J lost 6, with 6 bases in between.

The chain couples TRBV7-2 to TRBJ2-7; D is undetermined. Trimming cost V 5 bases and J 5 bases, with 13 bases left between them. The CDR3 totals 13 residues. Germline assignment: CDR1 SGHTA and CDR2 FQGNSA. The CDR3 spells CASSSSGVDEQYF. The DNA of the CDR3 is TGTGCCAGCAGCAGCTCGGGCGTAGACGAGCAGTACTTC.

J is TRBJ2-1 and V is TRBV5-4, with 8 bases that match TRBD2. Germline CDR1 and CDR2: SGHNT and YYREEE (reference sequence). V was pared by 0 bases and J by 7 bases, with 6 bases of the junction left unmatched. The CDR3 runs 15 residues. The CDR3 spells CASSLDQGLGNEQFF. The CDR3 region has the DNA TGTGCCAGCAGCTTGGACCAGGGACTAGGGAATGAGCAGTTCTTC.

In its sample, this clonotype was seen many times. The chain has TRBV11-2 and TRBJ1-5; TRBD1 might be the D (5 bases). CDR3 length equals 16 residues. The V and J ends lost 5 bases and 1 base respectively, with 15 bases between them. Per the germline V gene, CDR1 is SGHAT and CDR2 is FQNNGV. The CDR3 protein is CASSLDGGVSNQPQHF. The CDR3 bases are TGTGCCAGCAGCCTCGATGGGGGAGTGAGCAATCAGCCCCAGCATTTT.

This clonotype was picked up many times. The chain employs TRBV19 and TRBJ1-5; a weak D match, TRBD1 (6 bases). Trimming cost V 3 bases and J 4 bases, with 13 bases left between them. The CDR3 covers 15 residues. Germline CDR1 is LNHDA and CDR2 is SQIVND (reference sequence). The CDR3 nucleotides read TGTGCCAGTAGTATCGGAGGGACAACTAATCAGCCCCAGCATTTT. Translation gives CASSIGGTTNQPQHF.

Ten or more counts support this clonotype. This chain uses TRBV5-1 with TRBJ2-3, with D hard to call. Germline V CDR1 and CDR2: SGHRS, YFSETQ. The CDR3 covers 13 residues. Deletions cut 0 bases from V and 9 bases from J, with 11 bases between. CDR3: CASSLGSTLTQYF. For the CDR3, the DNA is TGCGCCAGCAGCTTGGGATCCACTCTAACGCAGTATTTT.

The sample holds many counts of this clonotype. The gene calls are TRBV7-6 and TRBJ2-7; weak D call: TRBD2 (6 bases). The CDR3 runs 15 residues. Trimming removed 0 bases at V and 4 bases at J, with 13 bases between. The germline CDR1 and CDR2 sequences are SGHVS and FNYEAQ. DNA of the CDR3: TGTGCCAGCAGCTTAGCGGAGGGGTTCGGATACGAGCAGTACTTC. Translating gives CASSLAEGFGYEQYF.

As to this clonotype: A much larger clone lies a single base off, so this may be a read error. This chain joins TRBV7-9 and TRBJ2-7; D gene unclear. CDR3 length: 15 amino acids. The germline gives CDR1 SEHNR, CDR2 FQNEAQ (reference sequence). CDR3 residues: CVSSPVGPSSYEQYF. CDR3 DNA: TGTGTCAGCAGCCCCGTCGGGCCCAGCTCCTACGAGCAGTACTTC.

The chain has TRBV18 and TRBJ2-1; 7 bases agree with TRBD1. CDR1 and CDR2 (germline): KGHSH, LQKENI. This CDR3 has 15 residues. V shed 8 bases and J 7 bases; nucleotides not matched to a gene: 14. The CDR3 loop reads CASSLNPQGWNEQFF. The CDR3, as DNA: TGTGCCAGCAGCTTAAACCCACAGGGGTGGAATGAGCAGTTCTTC.

This clonotype occurred many times. The chain employs TRBV5-1 and TRBJ2-7; 9 nucleotides agree with TRBD1. The J segment lost 7 bases and the V segment lost 4 bases, leaving 6 bases of the junction unmatched. CDR1 and CDR2 (germline): SGHRS, YFSETQ. This CDR3 region has 13 residues. The CDR3 DNA is TGCGCCAGCAGCGGGGGACAGGGCGGAGAGCAGTACTTC. Translation gives CASSGGQGGEQYF.

The sample holds many counts of this clonotype. The chain combines TRBV24-1 with TRBJ1-2; D is unresolved. Germline CDR1 is KGHDR and CDR2 is SFDVKD. The CDR3 length is 16 residues. Trimming removed 5 bases from V and 0 bases from J, with 15 bases in between. The CDR3 region is CATSGRPASPNYGYTF. CDR3 sequence (DNA): TGTGCCACCAGTGGAAGACCAGCCTCACCTAACTATGGCTACACCTTC.

This clonotype has at least ten counts. The V gene is TRBV12-3 or TRBV12-4, the J gene TRBJ2-1; D is uncertain. The CDR3 sequence is 14 residues long. Trimming shortened V by 6 bases and J by 7 bases, and 16 bases separated the two germline ends. The DNA for the CDR3 is TGTGCCAGCAGCCCAACTATGCCCTCTAATGAGCAGTTCTTC. It translates to CASSPTMPSNEQFF.

Ten or more counts support this clonotype. The chain carries TRBV6-6 and TRBJ1-2; tentative D call: TRBD1 (6 bases). There are 14 residues in the CDR3. In germline, CDR1 is MNHNY, CDR2 SVGAGI (reference sequence). The V and J ends lost 3 bases and 2 bases respectively, with 10 bases between them. The CDR3 sequence is CASSYGDRNYGYTF. As DNA, the CDR3 is TGTGCCAGCAGTTATGGTGACAGGAACTATGGCTACACCTTC.